There are many counts of the clone carrying this TCR beta chain. The antigen is unknown. These data are taken from a study of read filtering for tumor transcriptome and immune sequencing. As for the study in general: After DNase treatment, RNA was made into whole-transcriptome libraries.

With 6 bases removed from V and 8 bases from J, the gap between germline ends came to 10 bases. CDR3 length equals 11 residues. Germline V gene sequence: CDR1 DFQATT, CDR2 SNEGSKA (reference sequence). From roughly 390 ng of RNA, a library with molecular barcoded alpha/delta and beta/gamma adaptors was made. A single record per CDR3 protein comes from TCRdb applying MiXCR to the reads. The data hold 100,000 to 150,000 distinct CDR3 sequences, with under 15% observed a single time. At the time of active disease, bone marrow was collected from every patient. Study-wide points: The sorted CD138-negative fraction was a mixed bone marrow immune population, not purified T cells. Roughly 82% of IR-seq clonotypes had a single read, yet these held around 3.3% of reads.

Sequencing was carried out using a population of CD138-negative cells sorted from bone marrow. The source of this sequence is a donor at least 40 years old with multiple myeloma. V is TRBV20-1 and J is TRBJ2-2; possibly TRBD1 for D (5 bases). The CDR3 reads CSAKTAGELFF. CDR3 coding DNA: TGCAGTGCCAAGACAGCTGGGGAGCTGTTTTTT.